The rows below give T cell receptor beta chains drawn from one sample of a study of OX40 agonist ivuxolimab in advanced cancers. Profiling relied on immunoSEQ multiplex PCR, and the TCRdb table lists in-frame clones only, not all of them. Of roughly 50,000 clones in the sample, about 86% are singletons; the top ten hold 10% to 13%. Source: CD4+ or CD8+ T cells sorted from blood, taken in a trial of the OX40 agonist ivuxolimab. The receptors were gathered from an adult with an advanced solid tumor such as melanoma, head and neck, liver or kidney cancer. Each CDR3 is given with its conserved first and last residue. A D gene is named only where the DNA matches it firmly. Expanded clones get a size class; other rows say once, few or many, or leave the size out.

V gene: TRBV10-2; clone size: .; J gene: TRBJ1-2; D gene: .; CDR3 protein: CASSESMGLRDTF; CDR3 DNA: TGCGCCAGCAGTGAGTCGATGGGGCTTCGAGACACCTTC
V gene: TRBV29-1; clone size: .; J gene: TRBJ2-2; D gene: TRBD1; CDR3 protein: CSVEFAGTGGPGELFF; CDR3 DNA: TGCAGCGTTGAATTTGCCGGGACAGGGGGCCCCGGGGAGCTGTTTTTT
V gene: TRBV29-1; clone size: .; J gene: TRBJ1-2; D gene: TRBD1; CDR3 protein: CSVGGGGGYGYTF; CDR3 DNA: TGCAGCGTTGGAGGGGGCGGCGGCTATGGCTACACCTTC
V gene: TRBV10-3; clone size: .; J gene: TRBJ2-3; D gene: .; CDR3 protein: CAISELSSTDTQYF; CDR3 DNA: TGTGCCATCAGTGAGTTGTCTAGCACAGATACGCAGTATTTT
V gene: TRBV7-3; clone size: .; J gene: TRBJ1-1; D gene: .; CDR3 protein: CASSLYSLNTEAFF; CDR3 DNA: TGTGCCAGCAGCTTGTACTCTCTGAACACTGAAGCTTTCTTT
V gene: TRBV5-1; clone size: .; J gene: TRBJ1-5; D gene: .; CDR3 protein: CASSFGGSNQPQHF; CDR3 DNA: TGCGCCAGCAGCTTCGGGGGAAGCAATCAGCCCCAGCATTTT
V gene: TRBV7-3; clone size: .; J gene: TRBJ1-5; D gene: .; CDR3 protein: CASSSSLLAQTGQPQHF; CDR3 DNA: TGTGCCAGCAGCTCCTCGCTTCTCGCCCAGACGGGACAGCCCCAGCATTTT
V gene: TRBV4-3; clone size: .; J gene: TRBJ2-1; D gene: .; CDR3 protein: CASSQDSTIRGNEQFF; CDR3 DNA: TGCGCCAGCAGCCAAGATTCGACGATCCGGGGCAATGAGCAGTTCTTC
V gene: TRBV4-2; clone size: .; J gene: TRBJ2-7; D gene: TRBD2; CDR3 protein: CASSQWTSGGEQYF; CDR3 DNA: TGTGCCAGCAGCCAATGGACTAGCGGGGGCGAGCAGTACTTC
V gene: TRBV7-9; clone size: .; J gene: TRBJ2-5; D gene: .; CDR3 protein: CASSLEAAETQYF; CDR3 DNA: TGTGCCAGCAGCTTAGAGGCAGCCGAGACCCAGTACTTC
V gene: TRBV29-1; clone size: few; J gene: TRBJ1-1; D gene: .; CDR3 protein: CSVEGGDTEAFF; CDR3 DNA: TGCAGCGTAGAGGGAGGGGACACTGAAGCTTTCTTT
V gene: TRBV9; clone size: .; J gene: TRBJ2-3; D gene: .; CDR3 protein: CASSVGLGVSTDTQYF; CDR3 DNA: TGTGCCAGCAGCGTAGGGTTGGGGGTAAGCACAGATACGCAGTATTTT
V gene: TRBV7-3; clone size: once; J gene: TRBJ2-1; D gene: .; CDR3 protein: CASSPAAGSSYNEQFF; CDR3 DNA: TGTGCCAGCAGCCCTGCGGCAGGGAGCTCCTACAATGAGCAGTTCTTC
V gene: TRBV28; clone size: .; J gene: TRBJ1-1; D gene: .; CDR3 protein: CASSIDRSLHF; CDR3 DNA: TGTGCCAGCAGTATCGACCGGTCTCTTCACTTT
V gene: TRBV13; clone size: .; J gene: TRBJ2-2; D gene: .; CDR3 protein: CASSPNSNTGELFF; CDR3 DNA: TGTGCCAGCAGCCCAAACTCAAACACCGGGGAGCTGTTTTTT
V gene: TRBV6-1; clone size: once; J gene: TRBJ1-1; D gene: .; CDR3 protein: CASRRVEGHTEAFF; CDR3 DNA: TGTGCCAGCAGGCGCGTTGAGGGGCACACTGAAGCTTTCTTT
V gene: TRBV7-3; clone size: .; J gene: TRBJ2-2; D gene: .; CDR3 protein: CASSLSGNTGELFF; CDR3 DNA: TGTGCCAGCAGCTTGTCGGGGAACACCGGGGAGCTGTTTTTT
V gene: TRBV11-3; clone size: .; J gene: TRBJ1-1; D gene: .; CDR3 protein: CASSGPDNLNTEAFF; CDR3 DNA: TGTGCCAGCAGCGGCCCGGACAACTTGAACACTGAAGCTTTCTTT
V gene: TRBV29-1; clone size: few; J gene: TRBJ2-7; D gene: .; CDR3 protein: CSVVTGGGGNSYEQYF; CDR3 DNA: TGCAGCGTTGTTACGGGGGGAGGGGGAAATTCCTACGAGCAGTACTTC
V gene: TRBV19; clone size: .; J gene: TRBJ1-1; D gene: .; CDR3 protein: CASSIVSGNTEAFF; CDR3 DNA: TGTGCCAGTAGTATAGTTTCCGGTAACACTGAAGCTTTCTTT
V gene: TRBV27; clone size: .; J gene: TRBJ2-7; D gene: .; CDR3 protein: CASSPLASLYEQYF; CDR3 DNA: TGTGCCAGCAGTCCACTAGCCTCCCTCTACGAGCAGTACTTC
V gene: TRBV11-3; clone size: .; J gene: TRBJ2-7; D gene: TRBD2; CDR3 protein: CASSLRREGFYEQYF; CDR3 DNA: TGTGCCAGCAGCTTGAGGCGGGAGGGGTTCTACGAGCAGTACTTC
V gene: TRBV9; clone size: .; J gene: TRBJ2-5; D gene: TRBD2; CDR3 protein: CASSVEASGSFQETQYF; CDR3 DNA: TGTGCCAGCAGCGTCGAGGCTAGCGGGAGTTTCCAAGAGACCCAGTACTTC
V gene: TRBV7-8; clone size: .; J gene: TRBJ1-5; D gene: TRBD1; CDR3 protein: CASSLDRGMGNQPQHF; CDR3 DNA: TGTGCCAGCAGCTTAGACAGGGGAATGGGCAATCAGCCCCAGCATTTT
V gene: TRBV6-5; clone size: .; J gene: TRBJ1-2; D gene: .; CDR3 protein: CASSYISGGGYTF; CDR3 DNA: TGTGCCAGCAGCTACATCTCAGGTGGAGGCTACACCTTC
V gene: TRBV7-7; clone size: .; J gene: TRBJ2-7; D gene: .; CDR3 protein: CASSPGHSYEQYF; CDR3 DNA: TGTGCCAGCAGCCCGGGACATTCCTACGAGCAGTACTTC
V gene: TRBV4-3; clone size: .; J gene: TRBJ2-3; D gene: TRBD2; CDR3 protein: CASSQELAGGLGTDTQYF; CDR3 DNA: TGCGCCAGCAGCCAAGAATTAGCGGGGGGGCTCGGGACAGATACGCAGTATTTT
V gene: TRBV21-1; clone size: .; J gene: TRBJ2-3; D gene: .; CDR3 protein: CASTTGYLGEYF; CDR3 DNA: TGTGCCAGCACCACAGGGTACCTAGGAGAGTATTTT
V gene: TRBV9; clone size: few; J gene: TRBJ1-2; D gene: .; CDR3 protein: CASSVGTVYGYTF; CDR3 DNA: TGTGCCAGCAGCGTAGGGACAGTCTATGGCTACACCTTC
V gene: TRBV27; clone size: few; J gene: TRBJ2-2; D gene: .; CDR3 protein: CASSFTPFTGELFF; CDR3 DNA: TGTGCCAGCAGTTTCACCCCTTTTACCGGGGAGCTGTTTTTT
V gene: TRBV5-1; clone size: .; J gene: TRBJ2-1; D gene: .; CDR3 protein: CASSLIGSNEQFF; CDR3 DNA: TGCGCCAGCAGCTTGATAGGGTCCAATGAGCAGTTCTTC
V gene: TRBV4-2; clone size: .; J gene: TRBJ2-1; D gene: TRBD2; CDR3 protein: CASSPLAVNVNEQFF; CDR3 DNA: TGTGCCAGCAGCCCACTAGCGGTAAATGTCAATGAGCAGTTCTTC
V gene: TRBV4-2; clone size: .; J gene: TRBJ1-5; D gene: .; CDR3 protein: CASSQEAQGSNQPQHF; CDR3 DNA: TGTGCCAGCAGCCAAGAAGCACAGGGTTCCAATCAGCCCCAGCATTTT
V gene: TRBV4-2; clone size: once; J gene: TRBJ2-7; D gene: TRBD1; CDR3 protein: CASSQEGQGPYEQYF; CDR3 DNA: TGTGCCAGCAGCCAAGAGGGACAGGGGCCTTACGAGCAGTACTTC
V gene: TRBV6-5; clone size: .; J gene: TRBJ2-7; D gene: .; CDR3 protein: CASSSQTGRTYEQYF; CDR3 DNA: TGTGCCAGCAGTTCACAAACAGGGAGAACCTACGAGCAGTACTTC
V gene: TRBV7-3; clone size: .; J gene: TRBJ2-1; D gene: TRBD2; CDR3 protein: CASSLTGGLAGANEQFF; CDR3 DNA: TGTGCCAGCAGCTTAACGGGAGGACTAGCGGGAGCCAATGAGCAGTTCTTC
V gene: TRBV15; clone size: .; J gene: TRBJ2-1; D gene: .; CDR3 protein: CATSYGGANNEQFF; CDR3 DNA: TGTGCCACCAGCTACGGGGGAGCAAACAATGAGCAGTTCTTC
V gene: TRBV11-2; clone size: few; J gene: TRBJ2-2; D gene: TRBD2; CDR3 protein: CASRPSGRGGAGELFF; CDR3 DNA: TGTGCCAGCCGACCTAGCGGGAGAGGTGGGGCCGGGGAGCTGTTTTTT
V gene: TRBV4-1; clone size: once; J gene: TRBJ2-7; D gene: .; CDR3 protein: CASAPQGSSYEQYF; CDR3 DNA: TGCGCCAGCGCCCCCCAGGGGAGCTCCTACGAGCAGTACTTC
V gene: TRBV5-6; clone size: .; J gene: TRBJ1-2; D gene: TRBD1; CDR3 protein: CASSHIGDRGGSEGYTF; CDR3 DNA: TGTGCCAGCAGCCACATCGGGGACAGGGGAGGTTCTGAGGGCTACACCTTC
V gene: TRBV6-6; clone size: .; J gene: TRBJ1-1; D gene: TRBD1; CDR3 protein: CASLGAGGSNTEAFF; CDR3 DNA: TGTGCCAGCCTTGGCGCAGGGGGTTCGAACACTGAAGCTTTCTTT
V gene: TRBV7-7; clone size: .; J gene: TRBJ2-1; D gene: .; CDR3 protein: CASSLSRANEQFF; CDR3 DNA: TGTGCCAGCAGCTTATCAAGGGCCAATGAGCAGTTCTTC
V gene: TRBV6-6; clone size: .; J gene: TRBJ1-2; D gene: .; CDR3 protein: CASSYDSLANYGYTF; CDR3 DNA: TGTGCCAGCAGTTACGACAGCTTAGCTAACTATGGCTACACCTTC
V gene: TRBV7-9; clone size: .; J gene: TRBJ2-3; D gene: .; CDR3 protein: CASSSPQGPTTDTQYF; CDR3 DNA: TGTGCCAGCAGCTCCCCCCAGGGGCCGACCACAGATACGCAGTATTTT
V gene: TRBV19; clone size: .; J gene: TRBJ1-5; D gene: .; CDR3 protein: CASSPSIQVFQHF; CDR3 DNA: TGTGCCAGTAGTCCCTCAATACAGGTTTTCCAGCATTTT
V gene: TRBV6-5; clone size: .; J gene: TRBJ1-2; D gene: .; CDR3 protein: CASSYSPGAGYGYTF; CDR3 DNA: TGTGCCAGCAGTTACTCGCCGGGGGCTGGCTATGGCTACACCTTC